This is a list of T cell receptor beta chains from one sample in a study of T cells after yellow fever vaccination. TCRdb re-called the 5' RACE reads through MiXCR, storing one row per CDR3 protein. The sample records 340,000 or so distinct CDR3 sequences, approximately 12% being singletons. This specimen was CD4+ T cells sorted from PBMCs, taken 15 days after the yellow fever booster vaccination. All receptors derive from a man aged 18 to 29 who received the YFV17D yellow fever vaccine. Each CDR3 is given with its conserved first and last residue. A D gene is named only where the DNA matches it firmly. Rows may omit the clone size; those that give it use once, few, many or a size class.

CDR3	DNA	size	D	V	J
CASSPRGAGQETQYF	TGTGCCAGCTCACCACGGGGCGCGGGGCAAGAGACCCAGTACTTC	few	NA	TRBV18	TRBJ2-5
CASSLSSTEAFF	TGTGCCAGCAGCTTAAGTTCCACTGAAGCTTTCTTT	many	NA	TRBV7-9	TRBJ1-1
CATRRDGANYGYTF	TGTGCCACCAGGAGGGACGGAGCTAACTATGGCTACACCTTC	few	NA	TRBV24-1	TRBJ1-2
CASSPGQGMETQYF	TGTGCCAGCAGCCCAGGACAGGGGATGGAGACCCAGTACTTC	few	TRBD1	TRBV7-9	TRBJ2-5
CSAPTGRKNYGYTF	TGCAGTGCTCCGACAGGGAGGAAGAACTATGGCTACACCTTC	NA	TRBD1	TRBV20-1	TRBJ1-2
CASTESGANVLTF	TGCGCCAGCACGGAATCTGGGGCCAACGTCCTGACTTTC	NA	NA	TRBV5-1	TRBJ2-6
CASREGQGYNSPLHF	TGTGCCAGCAGGGAAGGGCAGGGGTATAATTCACCCCTCCACTTT	few	NA	TRBV6-1	TRBJ1-6
CSAYRLLGEQYF	TGCAGTGCCTACCGTCTCCTGGGCGAGCAGTACTTC	many	NA	TRBV20-1	TRBJ2-7
CASSPVGGADNEQFF	TGTGCCAGCTCACCCGTGGGGGGGGCCGACAATGAGCAGTTCTTC	few	NA	TRBV18	TRBJ2-1
CASSFTRAGSSPLHF	TGTGCCAGCAGCTTCACCCGGGCCGGGAGTTCACCCCTCCACTTT	few	NA	TRBV7-8	TRBJ1-6
CASSLQGRLLEKLFF	TGTGCCAGCAGCTTGCAGGGACGACTGTTAGAAAAACTGTTTTTT	few	NA	TRBV5-6	TRBJ1-4
CASRYRGHEQYF	TGTGCCAGCAGATACAGGGGCCACGAGCAGTACTTC	NA	NA	TRBV21-1	TRBJ2-7
CASSSPRTGNEKLFF	TGTGCCAGCAGCTCACCTAGGACAGGGAATGAAAAACTGTTTTTT	few	TRBD1	TRBV11-2	TRBJ1-4
CATTPGLASETQYF	TGTGCCACCACCCCGGGACTAGCTTCGGAGACCCAGTACTTC	many	TRBD2	TRBV2	TRBJ2-5
CASSVALRPGQGHSEQFF	TGTGCCAGCAGCGTAGCTTTAAGACCGGGACAGGGGCATAGTGAGCAGTTCTTC	few	TRBD1	TRBV9	TRBJ2-1
CASSYHGQGPGYGYTF	TGTGCCAGCAGTTACCACGGACAGGGACCAGGCTATGGCTACACCTTC	few	TRBD1	TRBV6-2/TRBV6-3	TRBJ1-2
CSVKTRQGAYEQYF	TGCAGCGTTAAAACCCGACAGGGGGCTTACGAGCAGTACTTC	NA	TRBD1	TRBV29-1	TRBJ2-7
CASSPLLLAGARETQYF	TGTGCCAGCAGTCCGTTACTTCTAGCGGGAGCCCGCGAGACCCAGTACTTC	few	TRBD2	TRBV6-2/TRBV6-3	TRBJ2-5
CASSLIGRVEDTQYF	TGCGCCAGCAGCTTGATAGGGCGGGTGGAGGATACGCAGTATTTT	NA	NA	TRBV5-1	TRBJ2-3
CSARGRDGGNQPQHF	TGCAGTGCTAGAGGGCGGGACGGAGGCAATCAGCCCCAGCATTTT	few	NA	TRBV20-1	TRBJ1-5
CATSRSTEAFF	TGTGCCACGAGCCGGAGCACTGAAGCTTTCTTT	few	NA	TRBV6-5	TRBJ1-1
CATSGRHSEQYF	TGTGCCACCAGCGGAAGACACTCCGAGCAGTACTTC	NA	NA	TRBV15	TRBJ2-7
CASSFVGEGKNIQYF	TGCGCCAGCAGCTTTGTAGGAGAGGGAAAAAACATTCAGTACTTC	few	NA	TRBV5-1	TRBJ2-4
CSASGRALLSYNEQFF	TGCAGTGCGAGCGGGCGGGCTCTCCTCTCGTACAATGAGCAGTTCTTC	few	NA	TRBV20-1	TRBJ2-1
CASSFDRTLGQPQHF	TGTGCCAGCAGTTTTGATCGTACCCTCGGTCAGCCCCAGCATTTT	many	NA	TRBV27	TRBJ1-5
CASSLVRGVNQPQHF	TGTGCCAGCAGCTTAGTCAGGGGTGTCAATCAGCCCCAGCATTTT	NA	NA	TRBV7-2	TRBJ1-5
CASSLEQGSYEQYF	TGCGCCAGCAGCTTGGAGCAGGGGAGCTACGAGCAGTACTTC	NA	NA	TRBV5-1	TRBJ2-7
CASSKKQGNEQFF	TGTGCTAGCAGCAAGAAACAGGGGAATGAGCAGTTCTTC	few	TRBD1	TRBV7-7	TRBJ2-1
CASSLNSPTGGETQYF	TGTGCCAGCAGCTTAAATAGCCCGACAGGCGGAGAGACCCAGTACTTC	NA	NA	TRBV7-2	TRBJ2-5
CSASVREQQNDIQYF	TGCAGTGCTAGTGTCAGGGAACAGCAAAACGACATTCAGTACTTC	NA	NA	TRBV20-1	TRBJ2-4
CASSAGTAREQFF	TGTGCCAGCAGTGCCGGGACCGCCAGGGAGCAGTTCTTC	few	NA	TRBV2	TRBJ2-1
CSARVSENTEAFF	TGCAGTGCTAGAGTGAGTGAGAACACTGAAGCTTTCTTT	NA	NA	TRBV20-1	TRBJ1-1
CASSIQGTGQPQHF	TGTGCCAGTAGTATTCAGGGGACGGGTCAGCCCCAGCATTTT	NA	NA	TRBV19	TRBJ1-5
CASSYTSGGAGIDTQYF	TGTGCCAGCAGTTACACTAGCGGGGGGGCCGGGATAGATACGCAGTATTTT	NA	TRBD2	TRBV6-5	TRBJ2-3
CASSPTLAGANVLTF	TGCGCCAGCAGCCCAACCCTCGCTGGGGCCAACGTCCTGACTTTC	few	NA	TRBV5-1	TRBJ2-6